The clone carrying this T cell receptor beta chain came up many times. The sample comes from a study of blood T cells in healthy people across ages. The CDR3 covers 15 residues. The V gene lost 3 bases and the J gene lost 0 bases, with 13 bases spanning the gap. CDR1 and CDR2 from the germline V gene are SGHKS and YYEKEE (reference sequence). Alongside a J-beta primer mix, a sample-barcoded 5' primer served in a second PCR lasting about 7 to 12 cycles. From the 5' RACE reads, TCRdb called clonotypes with MiXCR, one entry per CDR3 protein. The table lists about 1.7 million distinct CDR3 sequences, 28% of them singletons.

The sequence derives from a woman aged 30 to 39 in good health. The sample taken for sequencing was blood. V gene TRBV5-5 combines with J gene TRBJ2-7; D might be TRBD1 (6 bases). The CDR3 reads CASSYGQSASYEQYF. The CDR3 DNA sequence: TGTGCCAGCAGCTACGGACAGTCTGCCTCCTACGAGCAGTACTTC.